One TCR beta chain is described in this entry. Its antigen is not known. The sample originates from a study of CD8+ T cells in alopecia areata. In the study overall: Among treated patients, oral tofacitinib was administered at 5 to 10 mg twice daily.

Treatment here: oral pan-JAK inhibitor, 5-10 mg twice daily. The CDR3 has 13 amino acids. V lost 3 bases and J lost 5; bases outside the gene matches: 5. CDR1 SQVTM and CDR2 ANQGSEA come from the germline V gene. It was cDNA, reverse transcribed from extracted RNA, that served as the sequencing template. Profiling relied on immunoSEQ multiplex PCR, and the TCRdb table lists in-frame clones only, not all of them. The table includes approximately 160,000 clones, about 60% detected once. Findings and caveats of the study: In blood and scalp, many expanded lesional clones persisted during tofacitinib.

This clonotype originated in a human donor with alopecia areata. The sequencing used CD4+ T cells sorted from blood, collected at week 24, from a patient treated with tofacitinib. The rearrangement uses TRBV29-1 and TRBJ2-3, with TRBD1 identical over 7 bases. The CDR3 protein is CSVDGQGEDTQYF. As DNA, the CDR3 is TGCAGCGTTGATGGTCAGGGGGAAGATACGCAGTATTTT.